Following are 30 T cell receptor beta chains from one sample sequenced in a study of metastatic and nonmetastatic thyroid tumors. Prior to thyroid surgery, none of the patients had received any treatment. TCRdb reprocessed the PCR reads using MiXCR. The sample comprises 12,000 to 15,000 clones, about 27% of which are singletons, and about 3.7% rests with the top ten. Sequenced material: blood. These receptors were taken from a female donor with papillary thyroid cancer or a benign thyroid nodule (not recorded which). Some clones in this sample may be carry-over from other donors' samples.

The chain joins TRBV25-1 to TRBJ1-1; a possible D gene is TRBD1 (5 bases). The CDR3 consists of 16 residues. V dropped 0 bases and J dropped 1 base, with 12 bases sitting between them. Looked up from germline, CDR1 is MGHDK and CDR2 is SYGVNS. The DNA of the CDR3 is TGTGCCAGCAGTGAATACGGGGGAGGTCGGAACACTGAAGCTTTCTTT. Encoded protein: CASSEYGGGRNTEAFF. The entire variable domain, with the rest obtained from reference TRBV25-1 and TRBJ1-1, is as follows: EADIYQTPRYLVIGTGKKITLECSQTMGHDKMYWYQQDPGMELHLIHYSYGVNSTEKGDLSSESTVSRIRTEHFPLTLESARPSHTSQYLCASSEYGGGRNTEAFFGQGTRLTVV.

This clone was seen at least ten times. V and J are TRBV5-4 and TRBJ2-3; D could derive from TRBD1 or TRBD2 (6 bases each). CDR3 length: 15 amino acids. Trimming took 2 bases from V and 1 from J, leaving 11 bases between them. In germline, CDR1 is SGHNT, CDR2 YYREEE (reference sequence). CDR3 sequence: CASSFSGEGTDTQYF. CDR3 sequence (DNA): TGTGCCAGCAGCTTTTCAGGGGAGGGCACAGATACGCAGTATTTT. Using reference TRBV5-4 and TRBJ2-3 for the parts outside the CDR3, the full variable domain is ETGVTQSPTHLIKTRGQQVTLRCSSQSGHNTVSWYQQALGQGPQFIFQYYREEENGRGNFPPRFSGLQFPNYSSELNVNALELDDSALYLCASSFSGEGTDTQYFGPGTRLTVL.

The V call is TRBV7-9, the J call TRBJ1-2; possible D gene TRBD1, 5 bases. The CDR3 spans 15 residues. CDR1 and CDR2 (germline): SEHNR, FQNEAQ (reference sequence). V dropped 2 bases and J dropped 6 bases, with 16 bases sitting between them. The CDR3: CASSLRDSGLDGYTF. CDR3 sequence (DNA): TGTGCCAGCAGCTTACGGGACTCCGGGCTGGATGGCTACACCTTC.

In this sample, this clone is medium-sized. The V and J genes are TRBV12-3 or TRBV12-4 and TRBJ1-4; D remains unclear. This CDR3 has 15 residues. V lost 3 bases to trimming and J lost 0 bases, with 8 bases between them. The CDR3 here is CASSLSGATNEKLFF. CDR3 sequence (DNA): TGTGCCAGCAGTTTGTCAGGTGCAACTAATGAAAAACTGTTTTTT.

The chain links TRBV19 to TRBJ2-7, with TRBD1 identical over 7 bases. CDR3 size: 16 residues. Trimming cost V 6 bases and J 2 bases; bases outside gene matches: 13. Germline V lookup: CDR1 LNHDA, CDR2 SQIVND (reference sequence). The chain's CDR3 is CASRFKGGSTPYEQYF. In DNA, the CDR3 is TGTGCCAGTAGATTTAAAGGGGGCAGTACTCCCTACGAGCAGTACTTC.

This chain uses TRBV5-4 with TRBJ2-5; 10 bases are a match to TRBD2. The CDR3 sequence is 13 residues long. Germline loops: CDR1 SGHNT, CDR2 YYREEE (reference sequence). V trimming: 5 bases; J trimming: 8 bases; junction bases outside the gene matches: 6. The CDR3 DNA sequence: TGTGCCAGCAGAGGAACTAGCGGGGATACCCAGTACTTC. This gives the protein CASRGTSGDTQYF.

By share, this clone ranks as medium-sized. The chain links TRBV12-3 or TRBV12-4 to TRBJ1-2, with 9 bases aligning to TRBD1. Trimming cost V 6 bases and J 5 bases; bases outside gene matches: 10. This CDR3 spans 15 amino acids. The CDR3 protein is CASSRTGEARYGYTF. Written as DNA, the CDR3 is TGTGCCAGCAGCCGGACAGGGGAAGCCCGGTATGGCTACACCTTC.

Notes on this clone: The junction does not match germline at one end; this may be a read error. The V and J genes are TRBV25-1 and TRBJ1-1; 7 bases map to TRBD1. CDR3 length equals 13 residues. Germline values: CDR1 MGHDK, CDR2 SYGVNS. CDR3 coding DNA: TGTACCAGAGATAACAGGGGAAGCACTGAAGCTTTCTTT. The encoded protein is CTRDNRGSTEAFF.

V usage is TRBV11-2 and J usage is TRBJ2-3; D may be TRBD1 or TRBD2 (6 bases each). Germline loops: CDR1 SGHAT, CDR2 FQNNGV. V shed 6 bases and J shed 3 bases, with 16 bases lying between them. The CDR3 runs to 15 residues. The CDR3 sequence is CASSFDGGGTDTQYF. The CDR3 DNA reads as TGTGCCAGCAGTTTCGACGGAGGGGGGACAGATACGCAGTATTTT. The whole variable domain, filled in from reference TRBV11-2 and TRBJ2-3, reads EAGVAQSPRYKIIEKRQSVAFWCNPISGHATLYWYQQILGQGPKLLIQFQNNGVVDDSQLPKDRFSAERLKGVDSTLKIQPAKLEDSAVYLCASSFDGGGTDTQYFGPGTRLTVL.

This clone is medium-sized (0.01 to 0.1%). The CDR3 sequence is CASSSRGSGSIYEQYF. Here the CDR3 DNA reads TGTGCCAGCAGCTCCCGGGGCAGCGGGAGTATCTACGAGCAGTACTTC. J is TRBJ2-7 and V is TRBV7-2; 8 nucleotides agree with TRBD2. The CDR3 covers 16 residues. CDR1 and CDR2 from the germline V gene are SGHTA and FQGNSA. Unmatched junction bases numbered 11, after V lost 4 bases and J lost 3 bases.

This sequence joins TRBV28 and TRBJ1-2, with 9 bases aligning to TRBD1. The germline V gene has CDR1 MDHEN and CDR2 SYDVKM. The junction had 5 bases not matched to a gene; V was cut back by 4 bases and J by 5 bases. The CDR3 covers 14 residues. In nucleotides, the CDR3 is TGTGCCAGCAGTTCGTACGGGACAGGGTATGGCTACACCTTC. Translating it yields CASSSYGTGYGYTF.

This clone was detected a few times. This CDR3 is CSAVTGPGQHF. The CDR3 DNA reads TGCAGTGCTGTGACAGGGCCCGGTCAGCATTTT. The V and J genes are TRBV20-1 and TRBJ1-5; 7 nucleotides match TRBD1. With 5 bases clipped from V and 13 bases from J, the junction kept 8 bases outside the gene matches. Germline V lookup: CDR1 DFQATT, CDR2 SNEGSKA (reference sequence). The CDR3 is 11 amino acids.

There are a few counts of this clone. This chain uses TRBV27 with TRBJ2-3; D remains unclear. Trimming cost V 2 bases and J 0 bases, with 3 bases left between them. Germline CDR1 reads MNHEY; CDR2 reads SMNVEV (reference sequence). The CDR3 has 13 amino acids. CDR3 sequence reads: CASSLQSTDTQYF. CDR3 bases: TGTGCCAGCAGTTTACAAAGCACAGATACGCAGTATTTT.

The CDR3 DNA reads as TGTGCCAGCAGCTTAACGGGACAGGGAGGCGAGCAGTACTTC. This translates into CASSLTGQGGEQYF. The V gene is TRBV7-2, the J gene TRBJ2-7; TRBD1 matches at 9 bases. CDR3 length equals 14 residues. The germline V gene encodes CDR1 SGHTA and CDR2 FQGNSA. V dropped 2 bases and J dropped 6; count of bases not matched to a gene: 5.

The sample holds a few counts of this clone. V is TRBV2 and J is TRBJ2-7; 7 positions agree with TRBD1. CDR1 is SNHLY, CDR2 FYNNEI, per germline. J lost 5 bases, V lost 8 bases, and 9 bases had no gene match. The CDR3 contains 13 residues. The CDR3 sequence: CASWAQGDHEQYF. The DNA of the CDR3 is TGTGCCAGCTGGGCCCAGGGGGACCACGAGCAGTACTTC.

This chain joins TRBV12-3 or TRBV12-4 and TRBJ1-4; possibly TRBD1 for D (6 bases). Trimming shortened V by 3 bases and J by 6 bases, and 11 bases separated the two germline ends. The CDR3 runs 14 residues. The CDR3 bases are TGTGCCAGCAGTTTGTCCAGGGGCCATGAAAAACTGTTTTTT. Encoded protein: CASSLSRGHEKLFF.

Ten or more counts support this clone. The chain uses TRBV9 and TRBJ2-7; TRBD1 agrees at 8 bases. The CDR3 runs to 15 residues. Germline V gene lookup returns CDR1 SGDLS and CDR2 YYNGEE. The ends lost 4 bases at V and 0 bases at J; junction bases unmatched: 6. CDR3 DNA: TGTGCCAGCAGCCTCATGACAGGGGACTCCTACGAGCAGTACTTC. This encodes CASSLMTGDSYEQYF.

The gene calls are TRBV11-2 and TRBJ2-2; TRBD2 aligns across 13 bases. This CDR3 is 15 amino acids long. CDR1 SGHAT and CDR2 FQNNGV come from the germline V gene. Trimming removed 5 bases from V and 8 bases from J; junction bases left unmatched: 5. The DNA of the CDR3 is TGTGCCAGCAGCCCAAGGACTAGCGGGAGTGGGGAGCTGTTTTTT. It encodes CASSPRTSGSGELFF.

This clone was observed a handful of times. This chain uses TRBV2 with TRBJ2-2; D is uncertain. The CDR3 is made up of 13 amino acids. Germline CDR1 reads SNHLY; CDR2 reads FYNNEI. The germline V and J ends were trimmed by 9 bases and 4 bases, with 12 bases remaining between them. This CDR3 reads CASQRVPTGELFF. The CDR3 bases are TGTGCCAGTCAACGGGTCCCCACCGGGGAGCTGTTTTTT.

This clone has a single count. V usage is TRBV20-1 and J usage is TRBJ2-7, with D possibly matching TRBD2 (5 bases). The closer fit of TRBJ2-1 to the DNA end suggests the J call may be wrong. Germline V gene data show CDR1 as DFQATT and CDR2 as SNEGSKA (reference sequence). This CDR3 spans 15 amino acids. The CDR3: CSARVMGGYQRVQFF. CDR3 bases: TGCAGTGCTAGAGTCATGGGCGGGTATCAGCGAGTGCAGTTCTTC.

The chain recombines TRBV20-1 with TRBJ2-7, with 9 bases that match TRBD2. There are 17 residues in the CDR3. Trimming took 6 bases from V and 4 from J; bases not matched to a gene: 19. Germline lookup yields CDR1 DFQATT and CDR2 SNEGSKA (reference sequence). The CDR3 coding sequence is TGCAGTGCCGTGGCGGCGGGAGGGCCCCAGTCGTTGTACGAGCAGTACTTC. This codes for CSAVAAGGPQSLYEQYF.

As to this clone: The junction and the germline gene differ at one end; a read error may be behind it. The J gene is TRBJ2-3, the V gene TRBV24-1; 7 bases are shared with TRBD1. CDR1 is KGHDR, CDR2 SFDVKD, per germline. The CDR3 runs to 15 residues. The CDR3 sequence is CATNHGQAAADTRYF. The CDR3 DNA reads as TGTGCCACCAACCACGGACAGGCCGCGGCAGATACGCGGTATTTT.

A few counts support this clone. The chain carries TRBV19 and TRBJ1-1, with 8 bases fitting TRBD1. J was trimmed by 1 base and V by 4 bases; bases with no gene match: 5. CDR3 size: 15 residues. Germline CDR1 LNHDA, CDR2 SQIVND (reference sequence). This CDR3 is CASSNRGQGNTEAFF. CDR3 nucleotide sequence: TGTGCCAGTAGTAACCGAGGACAGGGGAACACTGAAGCTTTCTTT.

The rearrangement links TRBV12-3 or TRBV12-4 to TRBJ2-7; maybe TRBD1 (6 bases). There are 13 residues in the CDR3. With 7 bases removed from V and 7 bases from J, the gap between germline ends came to 17 bases. This CDR3 reads CASIPDRLEEQYF. In nucleotides, the CDR3 is TGTGCCAGCATCCCCGACAGGTTAGAAGAGCAGTACTTC.

This clone was counted only a few times. The rearrangement joins TRBV6-2 or TRBV6-3 to TRBJ2-7, with a possible D match to TRBD2 (5 bases). Germline V gene lookup returns CDR1 MNHEY and CDR2 SVGEGT. The CDR3 has 12 amino acids. Trimming took 7 bases from V and 9 from J, leaving 16 bases between them. CDR3 in amino acids: CASIPSGLTQYF. CDR3 nucleotide sequence: TGTGCCAGCATCCCCTCGGGGTTAACGCAGTACTTC.

The chain combines TRBV4-2 with TRBJ1-4, with 8 bases matching TRBD1. CDR1 and CDR2 from the germline V gene are LGHNA and YNFKEQ. J was trimmed by 10 bases and V by 0 bases; bases with no gene match: 10. CDR3 length: 16 amino acids. In nucleotides, the CDR3 is TGTGCCAGCAGCCAAGATAGGTCAGGGGGCTCGGGAAAACTGTTTTTT. As protein: CASSQDRSGGSGKLFF.

In this sample, this clone is medium-sized (0.01 to 0.1%). CDR3 sequence: CSASEVSRSGNTIYF. In nucleotides, the CDR3 is TGCAGTGCTTCGGAGGTCTCCCGGTCTGGAAACACCATATATTTT. The chain carries TRBV20-1 and TRBJ1-3; no clear D gene. Between the trimmed V and J ends, which lost 5 bases and 1 base, there was a span of 15 bases. Germline CDR1 reads DFQATT; CDR2 reads SNEGSKA (reference sequence). The length of the CDR3 is 15 residues.

The rearrangement uses TRBV9 and TRBJ1-2; D is perhaps TRBD1 (6 bases). The CDR3 length is 13 residues. V dropped 1 base and J dropped 6 bases, with 10 bases sitting between them. Germline V lookup: CDR1 SGDLS, CDR2 YYNGEE. The DNA for the CDR3 is TGTGCCAGCAGCGTAACAGGGACCGATGGCTACACCTTC. Residues: CASSVTGTDGYTF.

This clone has ten or more counts. The genes are TRBV5-4 and TRBJ2-1, with 9 bases lining up with TRBD2. Trimming cost V 4 bases and J 7 bases; bases outside gene matches: 9. Germline loops: CDR1 SGHNT, CDR2 YYREEE (reference sequence). This CDR3 is 15 amino acids long. The CDR3 protein is CASSPAGGRRNEQFF. CDR3 nucleotide sequence: TGTGCCAGCAGCCCAGCGGGAGGTAGGAGGAATGAGCAGTTCTTC.

This clone was counted between two and nine times. V and J are TRBV2 and TRBJ2-7, with 8 bases fitting TRBD1. The CDR3 covers 12 residues. Trimming removed 4 bases from V and 5 bases from J; junction bases left unmatched: 1. Germline V gives CDR1 SNHLY, CDR2 FYNNEI. The CDR3 region has the DNA TGTGCCAGCAGTGTGGACAGGGACGAGCAGTACTTC. Translating gives CASSVDRDEQYF. Supplemented by reference TRBV2 and TRBJ2-7, the full variable domain reads EPEVTQTPSHQVTQMGQEVILRCVPISNHLYFYWYRQILGQKVEFLVSFYNNEISEKSEIFDDQFSVERPDGSNFTLKIRSTKLEDSAMYFCASSVDRDEQYFGPGTRLTVT.